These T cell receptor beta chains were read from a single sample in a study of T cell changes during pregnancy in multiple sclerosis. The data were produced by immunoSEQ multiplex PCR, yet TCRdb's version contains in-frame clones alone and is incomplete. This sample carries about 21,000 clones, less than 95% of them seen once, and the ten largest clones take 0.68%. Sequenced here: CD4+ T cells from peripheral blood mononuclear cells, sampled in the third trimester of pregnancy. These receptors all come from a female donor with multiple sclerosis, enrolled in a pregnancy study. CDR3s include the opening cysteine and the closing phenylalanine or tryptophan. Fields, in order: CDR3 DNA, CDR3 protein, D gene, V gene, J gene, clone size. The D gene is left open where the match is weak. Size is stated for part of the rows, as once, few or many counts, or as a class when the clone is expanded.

TGTGCCAGCAGCTTACAGGGGCCTGGAAACACCATATATTTT,CASSLQGPGNTIYF,-,TRBV7-3,TRBJ1-3,-
TGTGCCAGCACCCGGGGGTCCTATGGCTACACCTTC,CASTRGSYGYTF,-,TRBV9,TRBJ1-2,-
TGTGCCAGCACCTCCTTGGACAGGGTCGGGGGCTACACCTTC,CASTSLDRVGGYTF,TRBD1,TRBV6-5,TRBJ1-2,-
TGTGCCAGCATTGTTGGCAGGGCCTCCTACGAGCAGTACTTC,CASIVGRASYEQYF,-,TRBV2,TRBJ2-7,-
TGTGCCAGCAGCTTGGCAGGGAATTCACCCCTCCACTTT,CASSLAGNSPLHF,-,TRBV5-4,TRBJ1-6,once
TGTGCCAGCAGTGACGGGAAGGGATATGAAAAACTGTTTTTT,CASSDGKGYEKLFF,-,TRBV2,TRBJ1-4,-
TGTGCCAGCAGTGAGGTAGCGGGGGCCAACGTCCTGACTTTC,CASSEVAGANVLTF,-,TRBV2,TRBJ2-6,-
TGTGCCAGCAGTTTAGCCGCGACAGGAACCTGCGAGCAGTACTTC,CASSLAATGTCEQYF,-,TRBV28,TRBJ2-7,once
TGCGCCAGCAGCCTTCGCGGGGGGGCTTCCTACAATGAGCAGTTCTTC,CASSLRGGASYNEQFF,TRBD2,TRBV5-1,TRBJ2-1,-
TGTGCCAGCAGCCAAGTGGGCCACCAAGAGACCCAGTACTTC,CASSQVGHQETQYF,-,TRBV14,TRBJ2-5,-
TGTGCCAGCAGTGGTACAGGTAATCAGCCCCAGCATTTT,CASSGTGNQPQHF,-,TRBV9,TRBJ1-5,-
TGTGCCAGCAGCGAAGGGAGCCAAGAGACCCAGTACTTC,CASSEGSQETQYF,-,TRBV9,TRBJ2-5,-
TGCGCCAGCAGCTTGACAGGGGACAATGAGCAGTTCTTC,CASSLTGDNEQFF,TRBD1,TRBV5-1,TRBJ2-1,-
TGTGCCAGCAGTGACTCATCTTGGGGGGACCGGAGAGGCTACACCTTC,CASSDSSWGDRRGYTF,-,TRBV6-4,TRBJ1-2,-
TGTGCCAGCAGTTTTATCTTCGGGAACAATGAGCAGTTCTTC,CASSFIFGNNEQFF,-,TRBV28,TRBJ2-1,once
TGTGCCAGCTCCCCCAAGGGACAACAGAGGTACAATGAGCAGTTCTTC,CASSPKGQQRYNEQFF,-,TRBV18,TRBJ2-1,few
TGTGCCAGCAGCTTTACCGGGACTAGCACAGATACGCAGTATTTT,CASSFTGTSTDTQYF,-,TRBV11-2,TRBJ2-3,-
TGTGCCAGCAGACGTGACAGCCTCTATGGCTACACCTTC,CASRRDSLYGYTF,-,TRBV6-5,TRBJ1-2,-
TGTGCCTGGACTAGCGGCTACAATGAGCAGTTCTTC,CAWTSGYNEQFF,TRBD2,TRBV30,TRBJ2-1,-
TGTGCCACCTCAACCCCGGGACAGGGTAATGGCTACACCTTC,CATSTPGQGNGYTF,TRBD1,TRBV19,TRBJ1-2,-
TGTGCCAGTACCGGAAGGACAGGGGCGGCTTACAATGAGCAGTTCTTC,CASTGRTGAAYNEQFF,TRBD1,TRBV19,TRBJ2-1,few
TGTGCCAGCAGTGAATTGGGACAGACTAACTATGGCTACACCTTC,CASSELGQTNYGYTF,TRBD1,TRBV5-6,TRBJ1-2,-
TGCGCCAGCAGCTTCCTAGCGGGGCACACAGATACGCAGTATTTT,CASSFLAGHTDTQYF,TRBD2,TRBV5-1,TRBJ2-3,-
TGTGCCAGCATAAAGAGACAGGGAATTTCCGAGCAGTACTTC,CASIKRQGISEQYF,TRBD1,TRBV6-1,TRBJ2-7,-
TGTGCCAGCAGACCGACAGAATTCTATGGCTACACCTTC,CASRPTEFYGYTF,-,TRBV7-9,TRBJ1-2,once
TGTGCCAGTAGTTGGCGGGGGGGCGCGGGGACTGAAGCTTTCTTT,CASSWRGGAGTEAFF,-,TRBV19,TRBJ1-1,-
TGTGCCAGCAGTGGGGGACTAGCGGCCCTTTCTTCCTACAATGAGCAGTTCTTC,CASSGGLAALSSYNEQFF,TRBD2,TRBV6-1,TRBJ2-1,-